These T cell receptor beta chains were read from a single sample in a study of blood T cell repertoires in COVID-19. Clones were read by immunoSEQ multiplex PCR, and TCRdb kept only the in-frame ones, dropping some. The sample lists over 300,000 clones; 75% to 85% were seen once. Sequencing was performed on peripheral blood. These receptors all stem from a human donor in a cohort sampled during active COVID-19. Both conserved end residues are part of each CDR3. Each record gives: CDR3 protein, CDR3 DNA, clone size, V gene, CDR3 length, D gene, J gene. The D gene is left open where the match is weak. A clone size is listed for some rows: how often the clone was seen (once, few, many), or a class if it is expanded.

CAWSSGQGMGKLFF	TGTGCCTGGAGCTCGGGACAGGGGATGGGAAAACTGTTTTTT	-	TRBV30	14	TRBD1	TRBJ1-4
CAINRGAEYEQYF	TGTGCCATCAACAGGGGGGCGGAATACGAGCAGTACTTC	-	TRBV10-3	13	TRBD1	TRBJ2-7
CVRSYTPDRADTQYF	TGTGTCAGAAGCTACACCCCTGACAGGGCAGATACGCAGTATTTT	-	TRBV7-5	15	-	TRBJ2-3
CASSLRGSYTEAFF	TGTGCCAGCAGCCTCAGGGGGTCGTACACTGAAGCTTTCTTT	-	TRBV6-5	14	TRBD1	TRBJ1-1
CASMRYTEAFF	TGTGCCAGCATGAGGTACACTGAAGCTTTCTTT	-	TRBV6-5	11	-	TRBJ1-1
CASSPNPGQGAYEQYF	TGCGCCAGCAGCCCGAATCCGGGACAGGGGGCGTACGAGCAGTACTTC	-	TRBV4-1	16	TRBD1	TRBJ2-7
CASSPLGTGRYEAFF	TGTGCCAGCAGCCCACTCGGGACAGGGCGTTATGAAGCTTTCTTT	-	TRBV7-3	15	TRBD1	TRBJ1-1
CASSLQGSGEQYF	TGTGCCAGCAGCCTACAGGGGAGTGGGGAGCAGTACTTC	few	TRBV6-5	13	TRBD1	TRBJ2-7
CASLGGGNTEAFF	TGCGCCAGCCTGGGCGGAGGGAACACTGAAGCTTTCTTT	-	TRBV5-1	13	-	TRBJ1-1
CASSFWEGEGYTF	TGTGCCAGCAGCTTTTGGGAAGGGGAAGGCTACACCTTC	-	TRBV7-2	13	-	TRBJ1-2
CASSSGTSSSYEQYF	TGTGCCAGCTCTTCCGGGACTTCAAGCTCCTACGAGCAGTACTTC	-	TRBV18	15	-	TRBJ2-7